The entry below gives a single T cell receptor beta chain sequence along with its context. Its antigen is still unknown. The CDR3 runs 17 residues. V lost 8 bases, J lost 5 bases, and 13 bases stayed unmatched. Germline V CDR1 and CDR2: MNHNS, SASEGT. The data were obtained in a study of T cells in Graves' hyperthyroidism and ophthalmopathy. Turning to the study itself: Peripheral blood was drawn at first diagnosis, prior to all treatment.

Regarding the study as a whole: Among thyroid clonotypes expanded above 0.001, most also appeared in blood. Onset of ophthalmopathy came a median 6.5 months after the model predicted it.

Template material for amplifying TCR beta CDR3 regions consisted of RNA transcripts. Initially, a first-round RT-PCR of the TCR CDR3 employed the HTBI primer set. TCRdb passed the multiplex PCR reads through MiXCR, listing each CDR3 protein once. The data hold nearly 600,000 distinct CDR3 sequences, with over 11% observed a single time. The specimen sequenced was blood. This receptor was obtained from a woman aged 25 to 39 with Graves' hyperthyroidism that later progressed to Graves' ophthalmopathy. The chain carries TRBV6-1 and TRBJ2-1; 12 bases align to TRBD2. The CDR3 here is CASRILAGGVQDNEQFF. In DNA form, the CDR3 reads TGTGCCAGCCGGATACTAGCGGGAGGCGTACAGGACAATGAGCAGTTCTTC.